Detailed here is one T cell receptor beta chain. What it binds is unknown. The sample originates from a study of cytomegalovirus exposure and HLA in healthy donors. Study-level points and caveats: As was reported, the classifier diagnosed cytomegalovirus status with high specificity and sensitivity. According to a later analysis, TCR clusters from the first cohort tended to co-occur in the roughly 110 validation repertoires. Most TCR sequences proved rare, with some public TCRs found in many donors.

In germline, CDR1 is SEHNR, CDR2 FQNEAQ (reference sequence). This CDR3 has 19 amino acids. V gave up 3 bases and J gave up 6 bases; unmatched junction bases: 18. Sequencing was performed with immunoSEQ multiplex PCR; in TCRdb, only in-frame clones are kept and a portion is missing. The sample carries about 360,000 clones, roughly 90% recorded once. Sequences were obtained from PBMCs. This chain uses TRBV7-9 with TRBJ2-1, with TRBD1 matching 9 bases. This clonotype originated in a woman in her late teens or twenties in good health and CMV-seronegative. The CDR3 here is CASSFRTGDGIGRRNEQFF. In DNA form, the CDR3 reads TGTGCCAGCAGCTTCAGGACAGGGGATGGAATTGGACGCCGCAATGAGCAGTTCTTC.